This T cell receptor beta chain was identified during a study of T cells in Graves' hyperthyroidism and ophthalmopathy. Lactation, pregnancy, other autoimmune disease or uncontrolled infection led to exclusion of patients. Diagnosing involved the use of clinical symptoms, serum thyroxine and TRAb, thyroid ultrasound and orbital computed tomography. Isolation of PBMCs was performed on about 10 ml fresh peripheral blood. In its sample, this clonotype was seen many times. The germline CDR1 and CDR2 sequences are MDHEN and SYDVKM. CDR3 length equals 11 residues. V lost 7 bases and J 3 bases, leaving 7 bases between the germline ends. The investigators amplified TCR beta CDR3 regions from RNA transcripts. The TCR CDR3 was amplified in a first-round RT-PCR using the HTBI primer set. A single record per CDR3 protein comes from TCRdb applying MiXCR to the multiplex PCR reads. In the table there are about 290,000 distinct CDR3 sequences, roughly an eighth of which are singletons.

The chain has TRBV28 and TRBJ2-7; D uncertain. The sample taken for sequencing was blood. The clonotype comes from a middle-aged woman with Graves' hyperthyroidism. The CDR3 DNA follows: TGTGCCAGCACAGGAATCTACGAGCAGTACTTC. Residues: CASTGIYEQYF.